These 3 T cell receptor beta chains originate from one sample sequenced in a study of blood T cells in healthy people across ages. Together with a sample-barcoded 5' primer, a J-beta primer mix was included in a second PCR lasting about 6 to 11 cycles. TCRdb reprocessed the 5' RACE reads via MiXCR and lists one record per CDR3 protein. The data hold 450,000 to 700,000 distinct CDR3 sequences, with 27% observed a single time. Sequenced: blood. These receptors all stem from a woman aged 70-85 years in good health.

J is TRBJ2-1 and V is TRBV7-2; 12 bases fit TRBD2. Germline loops: CDR1 SGHTA, CDR2 FQGNSA. V was pared by 5 bases and J by 7 bases, with 6 bases of the junction left unmatched. The CDR3 extends over 15 amino acids. The DNA of the CDR3 is TGTGCCAGCAGCGTCGGGACTAGCGGGCTTAATGAGCAGTTCTTC. Translating gives CASSVGTSGLNEQFF.

This clonotype turned up a few times. The rearrangement uses TRBV28 and TRBJ2-7; TRBD2 aligns across 8 bases. Looked up from germline, CDR1 is MDHEN and CDR2 is SYDVKM. V lost 5 bases to trimming and J lost 2 bases; unmatched junction nucleotides: 8. The CDR3 covers 15 residues. The CDR3 loop is CASSPSPGLAYEQYF. In DNA form, the CDR3 reads TGTGCCAGCAGTCCATCCCCGGGACTAGCCTACGAGCAGTACTTC.

The V gene is TRBV10-3, the J gene TRBJ1-2; D is ambiguous. The V gene's germline CDR1 is ENHRY and CDR2 SYGVKD. The V end was cut by 2 bases, the J end by 3 bases, with 7 bases between. The CDR3 extends over 13 amino acids. The CDR3 here is CAISEIQDYGYTF. The CDR3 DNA sequence: TGTGCCATCAGTGAGATCCAGGACTATGGCTACACCTTC.